This T cell receptor beta chain comes out of a study of T cell repertoires in cytomegalovirus infection. On the study more broadly: A matching HLA type, together with CMV infection, was signaled by public TCR beta signatures.

Germline lookup yields CDR1 DFQATT and CDR2 SNEGSKA (reference sequence). The J segment lost 2 bases and the V segment lost 6 bases, leaving 10 bases of the junction unmatched. This CDR3 is built from 15 residues. To note about this clonotype: Its antigen is not identified.

MiXCR, run by TCRdb on the reads, gives a single entry per CDR3 protein. The repertoire includes approximately 110,000 distinct CDR3 sequences, about 31% of them detected once, and roughly three fifths sits in the top ten. The study's findings and limits: HLA-C-restricted CMV clonotypes gave the most frequent clonotype in two of eight donors. The cumulative frequency of public TCR beta families distinguished individuals who carried CMV together with the relevant HLA.

V is TRBV20-1 and J is TRBJ2-3, with 8 bases lining up with TRBD2. The specimen comprised CD8+ T cells from cultured PBMCs, sampled from culture after CMV antigen stimulation. The receptor's source is a human donor in good health (CMV status not recorded). Some clones in this sample may be carry-over from other donors' samples. For the CDR3, the DNA is TGCAGTGCCAAAGGAGCGGGGGACTACACAGATACGCAGTATTTT. Its translation is CSAKGAGDYTDTQYF.